The 25 T cell receptor beta chains below come from one sample, sequenced in a study of blood T cell repertoires in COVID-19. Sequencing used immunoSEQ multiplex PCR; TCRdb keeps in-frame clones, though not all of them. Among about 210,000 clones listed, around 84% were seen once. The specimen was peripheral blood. The receptors were gathered from a man aged 50-59 years with active or convalescent COVID-19.

To note about this clone: This CDR3 is also generated by other DNA sequences in the sample. The chain links TRBV18 to TRBJ1-1; TRBD1 is a possible D gene (5 bases). Germline CDR1 KGHSH, CDR2 LQKENI. V lost 3 bases and J 3 bases, leaving 8 bases between the germline ends. The CDR3 is made up of 13 amino acids. The CDR3 DNA sequence: TGTGCCAGCTCACCCACGACAGACACTGAAGCTTTCTTT. This gives the protein CASSPTTDTEAFF.

The chain employs TRBV5-1 and TRBJ2-1; TRBD2 agrees at 7 bases. The CDR3 is made up of 16 amino acids. CDR1 and CDR2 from the germline V gene are SGHRS and YFSETQ. The trim removed 4 bases at V and 4 bases at J, leaving 11 bases unmatched. CDR3 sequence: CASSRTGSGLYNEQFF. In DNA form, the CDR3 reads TGCGCCAGCAGCAGAACTGGTAGCGGGTTATACAATGAGCAGTTCTTC.

The chain joins TRBV6-5 to TRBJ1-1; no firm D call. Germline CDR1 and CDR2: MNHEY and SVGAGI. This CDR3 contains 16 residues. Deletions cut 0 bases from V and 0 bases from J, with 11 bases between. CDR3 amino acids: CASSYSSGLMNTEAFF. The CDR3 DNA sequence: TGTGCCAGCAGTTACTCTTCAGGCCTCATGAACACTGAAGCTTTCTTT.

This clone has only one observation. The chain joins TRBV5-1 to TRBJ1-5, with TRBD1 matching over 7 bases. Germline CDR1 and CDR2: SGHRS and YFSETQ. With 1 base clipped from V and 8 bases from J, the junction kept 9 bases outside the gene matches. This CDR3 has 15 amino acids. CDR3 sequence (DNA): TGCGCCAGCAGCTTGTCCGACAGGGAAAGAGAGCCCCAGCATTTT. Translated, it gives CASSLSDREREPQHF.

J is TRBJ1-1 and V is TRBV18; D is possibly TRBD1 (5 bases). The CDR3 runs 16 residues. Germline assignment: CDR1 KGHSH and CDR2 LQKENI. V gave up 5 bases and J gave up 4 bases, with 20 bases separating them. The chain's CDR3 is CASSMSILGGGTEAFF. The CDR3 DNA is TGTGCCAGCTCAATGAGCATCCTGGGCGGGGGCACTGAAGCTTTCTTT.

This sequence joins TRBV19 and TRBJ1-5; D perhaps matches TRBD1 (5 bases). The CDR3 loop spans 14 amino acids. Germline V gene sequence: CDR1 LNHDA, CDR2 SQIVND (reference sequence). Trimming cost V 3 bases and J 6 bases, with 12 bases left between them. CDR3 DNA sequence: TGTGCCAGTAGTATGTGGCAGGGTTCTCAGCCCCAGCATTTT. Amino acids: CASSMWQGSQPQHF. Supplemented by reference TRBV19 and TRBJ1-5, the full variable domain reads DGGITQSPKYLFRKEGQNVTLSCEQNLNHDAMYWYRQDPGQGLRLIYYSQIVNDFQKGDIAEGYSVSREKKESFPLTVTSAQKNPTAFYLCASSMWQGSQPQHFGDGTRLSIL.

The V call is TRBV15, the J call TRBJ1-6; D might be TRBD1 (5 bases). This CDR3 region has 14 residues. The germline CDR1 and CDR2 sequences are LNHNV and YYDKDF (reference sequence). The V and J ends lost 1 base and 12 bases respectively, with 13 bases between them. The DNA of the CDR3 is TGTGCCACCAGCAGAGTGGTGGGGCGTGGACCCCTCCACTTT. Encoded protein: CATSRVVGRGPLHF.

This rearrangement joins TRBV11-2 to TRBJ1-1; weak D call: TRBD1 (6 bases). There are 15 residues in the CDR3. Germline V gives CDR1 SGHAT, CDR2 FQNNGV. The V gene lost 4 bases and the J gene lost 0 bases, with 12 bases spanning the gap. Written as DNA, the CDR3 is TGTGCCAGCAGCTCACAGGGTAGAATGAACACTGAAGCTTTCTTT. This gives the protein CASSSQGRMNTEAFF. Drawing the rest from reference TRBV11-2 and TRBJ1-1, the complete variable domain is EAGVAQSPRYKIIEKRQSVAFWCNPISGHATLYWYQQILGQGPKLLIQFQNNGVVDDSQLPKDRFSAERLKGVDSTLKIQPAKLEDSAVYLCASSSQGRMNTEAFFGQGTRLTVV.

The chain recombines TRBV7-3 with TRBJ1-1; TRBD1 matches 7 bases. The CDR3 covers 12 residues. The V segment lost 6 bases and the J segment 4 bases; nucleotides outside the gene matches: 2. CDR1 is SGHTA and CDR2 is FQGTGA in the germline V gene. The DNA for the CDR3 is TGTGCCAGCAGTTCAGGGGGCACTGAAGCTTTCTTT. It encodes CASSSGGTEAFF.

This rearrangement joins TRBV10-3 to TRBJ2-7, with D possibly being TRBD2 (7 bases). Germline CDR1 and CDR2: ENHRY and SYGVKD. The ends were cut back, 5 bases at V and 1 base at J, with 18 bases in the middle. The CDR3 totals 16 residues. CDR3 residues: CAISRGDSGASYEQYF. CDR3 nucleotides: TGTGCCATCAGTCGGGGGGACTCAGGGGCTTCCTACGAGCAGTACTTC.

This chain connects TRBV28 to TRBJ1-4; D possibly corresponds to TRBD1 (5 bases). The CDR3 contains 14 residues. Germline loops: CDR1 MDHEN, CDR2 SYDVKM. V shed 3 bases and J shed 6 bases, with 11 bases lying between them. The CDR3 spells CASSLGGRDEKLFF. CDR3 sequence (DNA): TGTGCCAGCAGTTTGGGAGGCAGGGATGAAAAACTGTTTTTT. The full variable domain, with the rest looked up from reference TRBV28 and TRBJ1-4, is DVKVTQSSRYLVKRTGEKVFLECVQDMDHENMFWYRQDPGLGLRLIYFSYDVKMKEKGDIPEGYSVSREKKERFSLILESASTNQTSMYLCASSLGGRDEKLFFGSGTQLSVL.

The chain couples TRBV4-1 to TRBJ1-6, with D unresolved. Germline CDR1 reads MGHRA; CDR2 reads YSYEKL. Trimming took off 1 base at V and 7 bases at J, with 5 bases between the two ends. This CDR3 is 13 amino acids long. CDR3 loop: CASSQVVNSPLHF. For the CDR3, the DNA is TGCGCCAGCAGCCAAGTAGTGAATTCACCCCTCCACTTT.

This clone was observed a handful of times. The genes are TRBV7-3 and TRBJ2-1; a possible D gene is TRBD2 (5 bases). CDR1 is SGHTA and CDR2 is FQGTGA in the germline V gene. The CDR3 runs 15 residues. V dropped 5 bases and J dropped 0 bases, with 11 bases sitting between them. The CDR3 DNA follows: TGTGCCAGCAGCGCAGAGGGTAGCTCCTACAATGAGCAGTTCTTC. Its protein product is CASSAEGSSYNEQFF.

This sequence joins TRBV3-1 (or the pseudogene TRBV3-2) and TRBJ2-2; no reliable D call. This CDR3 region has 12 residues. The V and J ends lost 2 bases and 7 bases respectively, with 5 bases between them. Germline V gene lookup returns CDR1 LGHDT and CDR2 YNNKEL (reference sequence). CDR3 sequence reads: CASSQLSGELFF. As DNA, the CDR3 is TGTGCCAGCAGCCAACTAAGCGGGGAGCTGTTTTTT.

The chain recombines TRBV27 with TRBJ2-5; 8 bases align to TRBD1. Germline V gene sequence: CDR1 MNHEY, CDR2 SMNVEV (reference sequence). The CDR3 runs 14 residues. V dropped 2 bases and J dropped 7; count of bases not matched to a gene: 6. As DNA, the CDR3 is TGTGCCAGCAGTTTAGGACAGGGTCTTGGGACCCAGTACTTC. Its translation: CASSLGQGLGTQYF.

The chain has TRBV7-6 and TRBJ2-3; perhaps TRBD2 as D (6 bases). This CDR3 spans 15 amino acids. Germline values: CDR1 SGHVS, CDR2 FNYEAQ. V gave up 5 bases and J gave up 2 bases, with 14 bases separating them. CDR3 amino acids: CASSRGGNPTDTQYF. Here the CDR3 DNA reads TGTGCCAGCAGCCGTGGAGGGAACCCCACAGATACGCAGTATTTT.

This chain uses TRBV21-1 with TRBJ2-7; the table's TRBD2 call for D was not verified on the DNA. TRBV21-1 is designated a pseudogene. This CDR3 region has 20 residues. In DNA, the CDR3 is TGTGCCAGCAACAACCCTTCCCTGAGGACTAGCGGGGGACTCTCCTACGAGCAGTACTTC. Translated, it gives CASNNPSLRTSGGLSYEQYF.

This clone was seen a single time. The V call is TRBV28, the J call TRBJ1-2, with 7 positions matching TRBD1. Looked up from germline, CDR1 is MDHEN and CDR2 is SYDVKM. The length of the CDR3 is 14 residues. Trimming took 5 bases from V and 4 from J; bases not matched to a gene: 7. The CDR3 nucleotides read TGTGCCAGCAGTAGACAGGGCGGTGTCTATGGCTACACCTTC. It translates to CASSRQGGVYGYTF.

V gene TRBV28 combines with J gene TRBJ2-3; 8 nucleotides align to TRBD2. J gave up 3 bases and V 3 bases, and 8 bases lay outside the gene matches. Germline V CDR1 and CDR2: MDHEN, SYDVKM. CDR3 length: 16 amino acids. Written as DNA, the CDR3 is TGTGCCAGCAGTTTCGAGCGGGAGTCTTGGACAGATACGCAGTATTTT. It specifies CASSFERESWTDTQYF.

The V gene is TRBV28, the J gene TRBJ2-7; D gene unclear. V lost 5 bases and J lost 4, with 18 bases in between. The germline V gene encodes CDR1 MDHEN and CDR2 SYDVKM. There are 15 residues in the CDR3. The CDR3 coding sequence is TGTGCCAGCAGTCAGGATGGTCTCTCAATATACGAGCAGTACGTC. Its translation: CASSQDGLSIYEQYV.

The chain recombines TRBV5-1 with TRBJ1-2, with D perhaps TRBD1 (6 bases). CDR3 length: 14 amino acids. V was pared by 0 bases and J by 3 bases, with 9 bases between. CDR1 and CDR2 (germline): SGHRS, YFSETQ. The CDR3 bases are TGCGCCAGCAGCTTGGCCAGGGGAGACTATGGCTACACCTTC. It yields the protein CASSLARGDYGYTF.

This chain joins TRBV28 and TRBJ2-3; D not certain. Looked up from germline, CDR1 is MDHEN and CDR2 is SYDVKM. V shed 1 base and J shed 6 bases, with 5 bases lying between them. This CDR3 contains 12 residues. In nucleotides, the CDR3 is TGTGCCAGCAGTTTATCGGTGGATACGCAGTATTTT. Translating it yields CASSLSVDTQYF.

This clone was counted once. The chain recombines TRBV5-1 with TRBJ2-6, with 7 positions matching TRBD2. CDR1 and CDR2 (germline): SGHRS, YFSETQ. The CDR3 is made up of 17 amino acids. V lost 4 bases and J lost 2; bases outside the gene matches: 9. This CDR3 is CASSPLVGGAGANVLTF. The CDR3 DNA is TGCGCCAGCAGCCCGCTCGTGGGGGGGGCTGGGGCCAACGTCCTGACTTTC.

V usage is TRBV7-2 and J usage is TRBJ1-2; D ambiguous. Between the trimmed V and J ends, which lost 1 base and 7 bases, there was a span of 13 bases. The CDR3 loop spans 14 amino acids. CDR1 is SGHTA and CDR2 is FQGNSA in the germline V gene. The CDR3 sequence: CASSLDMGRGGYTF. Here the CDR3 DNA reads TGTGCCAGCAGCTTAGACATGGGCCGGGGTGGCTACACCTTC.

The V call is TRBV14, the J call TRBJ2-2; no clear D gene. Germline V lookup: CDR1 SGHDN, CDR2 FVKESK. Trimming took off 8 bases at V and 5 bases at J, with 30 bases between the two ends. The CDR3 sequence is 19 residues long. The CDR3 DNA follows: TGTGCCAGCCTTCCCCCCCATCCGCTAGAGAGTTCTTCGACCGGGGAGCTGTTTTTT. This translates into CASLPPHPLESSSTGELFF.